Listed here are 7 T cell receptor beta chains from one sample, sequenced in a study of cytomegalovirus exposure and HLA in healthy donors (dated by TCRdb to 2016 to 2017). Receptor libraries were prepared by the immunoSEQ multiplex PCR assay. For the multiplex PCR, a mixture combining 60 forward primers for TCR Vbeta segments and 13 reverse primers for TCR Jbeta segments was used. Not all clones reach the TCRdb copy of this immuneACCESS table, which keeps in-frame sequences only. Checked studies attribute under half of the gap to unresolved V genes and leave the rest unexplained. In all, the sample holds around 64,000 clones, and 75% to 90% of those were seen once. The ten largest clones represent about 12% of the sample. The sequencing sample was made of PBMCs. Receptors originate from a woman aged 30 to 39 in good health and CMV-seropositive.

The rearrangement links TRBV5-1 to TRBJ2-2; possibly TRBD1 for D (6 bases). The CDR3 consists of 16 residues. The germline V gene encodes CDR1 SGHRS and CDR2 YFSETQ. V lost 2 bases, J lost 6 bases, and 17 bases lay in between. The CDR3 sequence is CASSFRDTTGAGELFF. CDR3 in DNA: TGCGCCAGCAGCTTCCGGGACACCACCGGGGCCGGGGAGCTGTTTTTT.

The chain's CDR3 is CASRDISPLYEQYF. CDR3 sequence (DNA): TGTGCCAGCAGGGACATCTCCCCCCTCTACGAGCAGTACTTC. The J gene is TRBJ2-7, the V gene TRBV6-1, with a weak D call TRBD1 (5 bases). Trimming pared 6 bases from V and 3 bases from J, leaving 15 bases between. This CDR3 is 14 amino acids long. Germline V CDR1 and CDR2: MNHNS, SASEGT.

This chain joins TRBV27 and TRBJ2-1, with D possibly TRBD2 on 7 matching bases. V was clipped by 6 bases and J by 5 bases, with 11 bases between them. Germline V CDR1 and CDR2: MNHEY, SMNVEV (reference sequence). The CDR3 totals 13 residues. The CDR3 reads CASRRGRDNEQFF. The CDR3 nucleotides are TGTGCCAGCAGGAGGGGGAGGGACAATGAGCAGTTCTTC.

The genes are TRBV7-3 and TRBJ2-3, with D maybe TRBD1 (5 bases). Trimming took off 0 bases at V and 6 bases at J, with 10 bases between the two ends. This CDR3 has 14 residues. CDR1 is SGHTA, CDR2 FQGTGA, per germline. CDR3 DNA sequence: TGTGCCAGCAGCTTAACGTTAGGGGTCGATACGCAGTATTTT. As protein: CASSLTLGVDTQYF.

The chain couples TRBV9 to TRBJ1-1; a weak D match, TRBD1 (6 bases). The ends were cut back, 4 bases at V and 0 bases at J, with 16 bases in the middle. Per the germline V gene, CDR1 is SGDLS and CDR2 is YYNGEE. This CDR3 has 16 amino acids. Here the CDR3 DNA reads TGTGCCAGCAGCCTCGCCCCGGGACAAGTGAACACTGAAGCTTTCTTT. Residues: CASSLAPGQVNTEAFF. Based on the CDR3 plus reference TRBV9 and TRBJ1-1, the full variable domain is DSGVTQTPKHLITATGQRVTLRCSPRSGDLSVYWYQQSLDQGLQFLIQYYNGEERAKGNILERFSAQQFPDLHSELNLSSLELGDSALYFCASSLAPGQVNTEAFFGQGTRLTVV.

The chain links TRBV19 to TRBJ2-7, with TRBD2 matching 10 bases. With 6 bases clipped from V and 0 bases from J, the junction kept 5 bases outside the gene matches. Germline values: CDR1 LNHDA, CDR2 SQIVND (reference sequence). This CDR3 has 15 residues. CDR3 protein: CASRISGRSSYEQYF. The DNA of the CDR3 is TGTGCCAGTAGGATTAGCGGGAGGAGCTCCTACGAGCAGTACTTC.

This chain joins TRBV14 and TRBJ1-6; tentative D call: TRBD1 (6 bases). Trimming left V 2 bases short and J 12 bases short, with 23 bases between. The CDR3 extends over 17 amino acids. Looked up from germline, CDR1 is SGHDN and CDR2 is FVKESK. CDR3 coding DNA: TGTGCCAGCAGCCAACATCGGACAGCCTATCAAGGGGGACCCCTCCACTTT. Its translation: CASSQHRTAYQGGPLHF.